This T cell receptor beta chain was observed in a study of T-cell reconstitution after alpha-beta-depleted transplantation in children. Preparing the TCRbeta library involved the use of unique molecular identifiers. Each CDR3 protein is one row after TCRdb ran MiXCR on the PCR reads. The sample has around 580,000 distinct CDR3 sequences, 20% to 25% seen once. This clonotype turned up a few times. Its antigen is unidentified. General study results and limits: Approximately two months post-transplant, alpha-beta T cells reportedly originated from several hundred expanded graft clones. T-cell counts and diversity at one year post-transplant came mainly from newly produced T cells.

Unmatched junction bases numbered 5, after V lost 5 bases and J lost 2 bases. Germline CDR1 reads DFQATT; CDR2 reads SNEGSKA (reference sequence). The CDR3 is 14 residues long. Material: PBMCs, mostly from graft donor cells, obtained 360 days after TCRalphabeta/CD19-depleted stem cell transplant. This clonotype was sampled from a boy in the first two years of life who had a stem cell transplant for acute myeloid leukemia, so the T cells may come from the graft donor. The chain uses TRBV20-1 and TRBJ1-5, with TRBD1 identical over 8 bases. The CDR3 nucleotides are TGCAGTGCTCCGGACAGGGCTGGCAATCAGCCCCAGCATTTT. Amino acid sequence: CSAPDRAGNQPQHF.